This T cell receptor beta chain was profiled in a study of human T cells and chemical hapten exposure. On the study more broadly: DPC at 2% was the sensitizing agent, placed on about 2 cm by about 2 cm of upper inner arm skin. In the approximately 24-week study, patients were dosed weekly with diphenylcyclopropenone on the scalp throughout.

In its sample, this clonotype was seen a few times. Its cognate antigen is unknown. TCRdb re-called the RACE reads through MiXCR, storing one row per CDR3 protein. This table has roughly 260,000 distinct CDR3 sequences, roughly 8.9% appearing once. Study-wide results and limits: Alopecia affecting every donor means their immune response may not match healthy people's.

Germline CDR1 is SGHRS and CDR2 is YFSETQ. The CDR3 is made up of 15 amino acids. J was trimmed by 2 bases and V by 3 bases; bases with no gene match: 0. Time point reported: pre-sensitization, week 0. Stated treatment: therapeutic diphenylcyclopropenone sensitization with weekly scalp DPC. Sequenced here: whole blood, sampled in connection with sensitization to the hapten diphenylcyclopropenone (DPC). The chain is built from TRBV5-1 and TRBJ2-1; 12 positions agree with TRBD2. The source of this sequence is a woman aged 35 to 49 with alopecia areata. Some clones in this sample may be carry-over from other donors' samples. CDR3 sequence reads: CASSSSGGAYNEQFF. CDR3 coding DNA: TGCGCCAGCAGCTCTAGCGGGGGGGCCTACAATGAGCAGTTCTTC.